The table lists the clone carrying this T cell receptor (beta chain) with many counts. The antigen is undetermined. This entry is derived from a study of T-cell memory formation after mild COVID-19. The overall study: The TCR clusters were mostly specific to one donor.

CDR3 length: 15 amino acids. Trimming removed 1 base from V and 1 base from J, with 10 bases in between. Per the germline V gene, CDR1 is MNHEY and CDR2 is SMNVEV (reference sequence). MiXCR, run by TCRdb on the 5' RACE reads, gives a single entry per CDR3 protein. This sample carries around 13,000 distinct CDR3 sequences, 12% of them seen once, and the ten largest clones take 49%. Study-wide points: Whereas later expanders leaned CD4+, clones contracting day 15 to 85 showed a balanced CD4/CD8 makeup. Largely, contracting CD4+ clones fell within CM and EM, and contracting CD8+ clones within EMRA.

The TCR originated in an adult woman who had mild COVID-19 (a few samples of this study predate the infection). Cell type and time point are not known. The sequencing input was PBMCs or a T cell subset sorted from them (not recorded which). The genes are TRBV27 and TRBJ1-1, with a weak D call TRBD1 (6 bases). The CDR3 is CASSLYGGANTEAFF. The DNA for the CDR3 is TGTGCCAGCAGTTTATACGGGGGCGCGAACACTGAAGCTTTCTTT.